The 5 T cell receptor beta chains in this list originate from one sample, sequenced in a study of identical twins (dated by TCRdb to 2016 to 2018). The library was prepared using 5' RACE. The instrument given in TCRdb is Illumina HiSeq 2000. The public sequencing data were trimmed at Q25 with fastp and processed into clonotypes with MiXCR by TCRdb, which kept only in-frame beta chains. Every CDR3 protein is listed once, alongside the most common genes and DNA of its rows. The sample yields approximately 490,000 distinct CDR3 sequences; about a fifth were counted once. The ten largest clones take up roughly 0.5% of the sample. Another study also made use of these data, one on yellow fever vaccine responses in identical twins.

What was sequenced was CD4+ T cells sorted from blood. The receptors shown here come from a woman aged 18-29 years in good health.

CDR3 protein: CASSKEGQGYEQYV. DNA of the CDR3: TGTGCCAGCAGTAAAGAAGGACAGGGGTACGAGCAGTACGTC. The rearrangement joins TRBV12-3 or TRBV12-4 to TRBJ2-7; 9 nucleotides align to TRBD1. The CDR3 is 14 residues long. The V segment lost 5 bases and the J segment 4 bases; nucleotides outside the gene matches: 6.

The rearrangement joins TRBV12-3 or TRBV12-4 to TRBJ1-2, with D possibly being TRBD1 (5 bases). The CDR3 totals 13 residues. V was cut by 2 bases and J by 4 bases, with 8 bases left in between. CDR3 sequence reads: CASSLLQGYGYTF. The DNA for the CDR3 is TGTGCCAGCAGTTTACTCCAGGGCTATGGCTACACCTTC.

CDR3 sequence: CSARGEGLGVIAGNNEQFF. In DNA form, the CDR3 reads TGCAGTGCTAGAGGCGAGGGACTAGGGGTAATTGCAGGGAACAATGAGCAGTTCTTC. V is TRBV20-1 and J is TRBJ2-1; 8 nucleotides match TRBD2. The CDR3 covers 19 residues. Losses at the gene ends were 1 base for V and 5 bases for J; bases not matched to a gene: 19. The germline gives CDR1 DFQATT, CDR2 SNEGSKA (reference sequence).

J is TRBJ2-3 and V is TRBV20-1; weak D call: TRBD2 (6 bases). Looked up from germline, CDR1 is DFQATT and CDR2 is SNEGSKA (reference sequence). CDR3 length equals 13 residues. V was cut by 6 bases and J by 1 base, with 11 bases left in between. Written as DNA, the CDR3 is TGCAGTGCCCGCGGGGTGGGCACAGATACGCAGTATTTT. Encoded protein: CSARGVGTDTQYF.

This clonotype was picked up a small number of times. V is TRBV7-9 and J is TRBJ1-1; weak D call: TRBD1 (6 bases). The V and J ends lost 3 bases and 3 bases respectively, with 14 bases between them. The CDR3 is 15 residues long. Germline CDR1 SEHNR, CDR2 FQNEAQ (reference sequence). The CDR3 coding sequence is TGTGCCAGCAGCTTCCGAACAGGGCCCTACACTGAAGCTTTCTTT. Translation: CASSFRTGPYTEAFF.